Shown below are 9 T cell receptor beta chains from a single sample sequenced in a study of T cells in Graves' hyperthyroidism and ophthalmopathy. RNA transcripts yielded amplified TCR beta CDR3 regions. The study used the HTBI primer set for a first-round RT-PCR of the TCR CDR3. Via MiXCR, TCRdb re-called the multiplex PCR reads, giving one row per CDR3 protein. Here the sample spans about 350,000 distinct CDR3 sequences, about 15% being singletons. Sequences were obtained from blood. The receptors were gathered from a woman between 55 and 75 years old with Graves' ophthalmopathy.

This clonotype was detected many times. The V and J genes are TRBV18 and TRBJ1-1; D is unclear. V was shortened by 2 bases and J by 1 base, with 11 bases between the two germline ends. The CDR3 contains 15 residues. Germline CDR1 and CDR2: KGHSH and LQKENI. CDR3 sequence reads: CASSPGQVQNTEAFF. The CDR3, as DNA: TGTGCCAGCTCACCAGGGCAGGTTCAGAACACTGAAGCTTTCTTT.

The genes are TRBV12-3 or TRBV12-4 and TRBJ2-1; 9 nucleotides line up with TRBD2. The CDR3 is 15 residues long. With 6 bases clipped from V and 4 bases from J, the junction kept 7 bases outside the gene matches. The CDR3 DNA follows: TGTGCCAGCAGCCAGACTAGCGGTACTTACAATGAGCAGTTCTTC. As protein: CASSQTSGTYNEQFF.

V gene TRBV7-9 combines with J gene TRBJ1-4, with 9 positions matching TRBD1. The CDR3 sequence is 15 residues long. With 3 bases clipped from V and 7 bases from J, the junction kept 6 bases outside the gene matches. CDR1 SEHNR and CDR2 FQNEAQ come from the germline V gene (reference sequence). The CDR3 protein is CASSFVRGQGEKLFF. The CDR3 DNA reads as TGTGCCAGCAGCTTCGTGAGGGGACAGGGTGAAAAACTGTTTTTT.

This clonotype was seen at least ten times. V gene TRBV7-9 combines with J gene TRBJ2-7; D perhaps matches TRBD2 (5 bases). CDR3 length: 14 amino acids. Germline CDR1 is SEHNR and CDR2 is FQNEAQ (reference sequence). V was cut by 4 bases and J by 3 bases, with 13 bases left in between. The CDR3 region is CASSSALALYEQYF. The CDR3 DNA is TGTGCCAGCAGCTCCGCTCTAGCCCTCTACGAGCAGTACTTC.

This rearrangement joins TRBV19 to TRBJ2-3; TRBD1 matches 12 bases. The CDR3 extends over 18 amino acids. V lost 5 bases and J lost 3; bases outside the gene matches: 12. Germline V gene sequence: CDR1 LNHDA, CDR2 SQIVND (reference sequence). The CDR3 sequence: CASSLGTGGDGRTDTQYF. The CDR3 DNA reads TGTGCCAGTAGTCTGGGGACAGGGGGCGACGGGAGGACAGATACGCAGTATTTT. Full variable domain (outside the CDR3, taken from reference TRBV19 and TRBJ2-3): DGGITQSPKYLFRKEGQNVTLSCEQNLNHDAMYWYRQDPGQGLRLIYYSQIVNDFQKGDIAEGYSVSREKKESFPLTVTSAQKNPTAFYLCASSLGTGGDGRTDTQYFGPGTRLTVL.

Many counts were recorded for this clonotype. An end of the junction differs from the germline gene, which may be a read error. The V and J genes are TRBV7-3 and TRBJ2-5, with TRBD2 identical over 11 bases. CDR1 SGHTA and CDR2 FQGTGA come from the germline V gene. The CDR3 spans 15 residues. CDR3 in amino acids: CASSLTSGSQETQYF. CDR3 sequence (DNA): TGCGCCAGCAGCTTAACTAGCGGGAGTCAAGAGACCCAGTACTTC.

The rearrangement links TRBV6-2 or TRBV6-3 to TRBJ2-7, with D tentatively TRBD1 or TRBD2 (5 bases each). In germline, CDR1 is MNHEY, CDR2 SVGEGT. V was cut by 10 bases and J by 0 bases, with 22 bases left in between. The CDR3 consists of 16 residues. The CDR3, as DNA: TGTGCCACAAGAAGAGGGCCTGGGGCGGCCTCCTACGAGCAGTACTTC. This encodes CATRRGPGAASYEQYF.

V is TRBV6-1 and J is TRBJ1-5; tentative D call: TRBD1 (5 bases). The CDR3 loop spans 13 amino acids. Between the trimmed V and J ends, which lost 4 bases and 11 bases, there was a span of 15 bases. Germline V CDR1 and CDR2: MNHNS, SASEGT. CDR3 bases: TGTGCCAGCAGTGTGCCCCAGGGAGGAGCCCAGCATTTT. Protein product: CASSVPQGGAQHF.

The chain is built from TRBV30 and TRBJ2-7; 9 bases map to TRBD2. This CDR3 region has 16 residues. The germline gives CDR1 GTSNPN, CDR2 SVGIG (reference sequence). Trimming at V came to 0 bases and at J to 4 bases, leaving 10 bases not matched to a gene. For the CDR3, the DNA is TGTGCCTGGAGTGTACGCGGCGGGAGGGCCTTTTACGAGCAGTACTTC. It encodes CAWSVRGGRAFYEQYF.